The clone carrying this TCR beta chain showed up just once. Antigen unknown. TCRdb reprocessed the 5' RACE reads via MiXCR and lists one record per CDR3 protein. Seen here are some 92,000 distinct CDR3 sequences, 25% to 35% observed once, and the top ten hold over 50%. This entry comes from a study of CD8 T cells in ankylosing spondylitis. Study results and caveats: Ankylosing spondylitis blood seemed to carry a telltale TCR beta motif made of several highly homologous variants.

The CDR3 length is 15 residues. V dropped 5 bases and J dropped 2; count of bases not matched to a gene: 7. Germline CDR1 reads LNHNV; CDR2 reads YYDKDF (reference sequence). The sample comprised blood, either unsorted or a sorted T cell fraction (not recorded which). The clonotype comes from a male donor with ankylosing spondylitis or in good health (not recorded which). The gene calls are TRBV15 and TRBJ2-7; 9 positions match TRBD1. The CDR3 DNA is TGTGCCACCAGCTCCCGGACAGGGGATACCTACGAGCAGTACTTC. Protein: CATSSRTGDTYEQYF.